This T cell receptor (beta chain) was recorded in a study of T-cell reconstitution after alpha-beta-depleted transplantation in children. Unique molecular identifiers tagged the TCRbeta library. In TCRdb, the PCR reads were re-called with MiXCR into one record per CDR3 protein. The sample holds 400,000 to 500,000 distinct CDR3 sequences, roughly a tenth seen once. This clonotype appeared a few times. Trimming pared 0 bases from V and 2 bases from J, leaving 14 bases between. Germline CDR1 and CDR2: SGHRS and YFSETQ. The CDR3 sequence is 16 residues long. The clonotype originates from a human donor who donated a stem cell graft to a child with acute myeloid leukemia. This chain connects TRBV5-1 to TRBJ1-2; D is unclear. This sample comprised PBMCs from the stem cell graft donor, obtained from the stem cell graft. The CDR3 loop reads CASSLEVGRANYGYTF. The CDR3 DNA sequence: TGCGCCAGCAGCTTGGAGGTCGGCAGAGCGAACTATGGCTACACCTTC. The full variable domain, with the rest looked up from reference TRBV5-1 and TRBJ1-2, is KAGVTQTPRYLIKTRGQQVTLSCSPISGHRSVSWYQQTPGQGLQFLFEYFSETQRNKGNFPGRFSGRQFSNSRSEMNVSTLELGDSALYLCASSLEVGRANYGYTFGSGTRLTVV.